This TCR beta chain was captured in a study of beta chain features in type 1 diabetes. This clone was recorded a few times. Central memory, naive, regulatory and stem cell-like memory CD4+ cells were sorted by CD45RO/CCR7/CD25/CD127/CD95/CD27. cDNA synthesis used the whole RNA isolate, giving expressed TCRB sequences. Only in-frame clones appear in the TCRdb table, and some are missing; sequencing was by immunoSEQ multiplex PCR. Altogether 900,000 or so clones are present, 15% to 20% being singletons, with the ten largest covering 0.02% to 0.03%. This CDR3 contains 15 residues. Germline loops: CDR1 SGHVS, CDR2 FNYEAQ. V was cut by 0 bases and J by 2 bases, with 8 bases left in between.

V usage is TRBV7-6 and J usage is TRBJ2-1; tentatively, D is TRBD1 or TRBD2 (5 bases each). This TCR was recovered from a woman aged 18 to 35 in good health. Sequencing was performed on naive CD4+ T cells from blood. The CDR3 spells CASSLARGAYNEQFF. The CDR3 coding sequence is TGTGCCAGCAGCTTAGCGAGGGGAGCCTACAATGAGCAGTTCTTC.